These T cell receptor beta chains were read from a single sample in a study of T cells after posttransplantation cyclophosphamide. Sequencing was performed with immunoSEQ multiplex PCR; in TCRdb, only in-frame clones are kept and a portion is missing. The sample carries around 15,000 clones, 90% to 95% recorded once. Sequenced material: naive CD4+ T cells sorted from blood. The source is a woman aged 45-65 years in good health and a related stem cell transplant donor. Both conserved end residues are part of each CDR3. The D gene is left open where the match is weak. Clone size is not always given. Where it is, it says once, few, many or a class for expanded clones.

v_call: TRBV28; d_call: NA; clone_size: NA; j_call: TRBJ1-5; cdr3_aa: CASSLGGFSNQPQHF; cdr3_nt: TGTGCCAGCAGTTTAGGGGGGTTTAGCAATCAGCCCCAGCATTTT
v_call: TRBV6-5; d_call: NA; clone_size: NA; j_call: TRBJ1-4; cdr3_aa: CASTAGRGNEKLFF; cdr3_nt: TGTGCCAGCACTGCTGGGAGGGGGAATGAAAAACTGTTTTTT
v_call: TRBV14; d_call: NA; clone_size: NA; j_call: TRBJ2-7; cdr3_aa: CASSHVGGGNEQYF; cdr3_nt: TGTGCCAGCAGCCATGTTGGTGGCGGGAACGAGCAGTACTTC
v_call: TRBV27; d_call: TRBD1; clone_size: NA; j_call: TRBJ1-1; cdr3_aa: CASSFGTENTEAFF; cdr3_nt: TGTGCCAGCAGTTTCGGGACAGAGAACACTGAAGCTTTCTTT
v_call: TRBV6-1; d_call: NA; clone_size: few; j_call: TRBJ2-1; cdr3_aa: CAMQGMNEQFF; cdr3_nt: TGTGCCATGCAGGGGATGAATGAGCAGTTCTTC
v_call: TRBV28; d_call: TRBD1; clone_size: NA; j_call: TRBJ1-3; cdr3_aa: CASSSSTRGLLSGNTIYF; cdr3_nt: TGTGCCAGCAGTTCATCAACCAGGGGGCTTCTCTCTGGAAACACCATATATTTT
v_call: TRBV11-2; d_call: TRBD2; clone_size: NA; j_call: TRBJ2-3; cdr3_aa: CASSLGAGGGTDTQYF; cdr3_nt: TGTGCCAGCAGCTTAGGAGCGGGAGGCGGCACAGATACGCAGTATTTT
v_call: TRBV28; d_call: NA; clone_size: NA; j_call: TRBJ1-2; cdr3_aa: CASRYQRSNYGYTF; cdr3_nt: TGTGCCAGCAGGTATCAGCGTTCTAACTATGGCTACACCTTC
v_call: TRBV7-2; d_call: NA; clone_size: NA; j_call: TRBJ1-2; cdr3_aa: CASSLSDGGAGGYTF; cdr3_nt: TGTGCCAGCAGCCTCTCGGATGGGGGGGCGGGCGGCTACACCTTC
v_call: TRBV21-1; d_call: NA; clone_size: NA; j_call: TRBJ2-2; cdr3_aa: CASLVRPGQGFGELFF; cdr3_nt: TGTGCCAGCTTGGTTAGACCGGGACAGGGGTTCGGGGAGCTGTTTTTT
v_call: TRBV6-5; d_call: TRBD1; clone_size: NA; j_call: TRBJ1-1; cdr3_aa: CASSYSGQGDTEAFF; cdr3_nt: TGTGCCAGCAGTTACTCTGGACAGGGAGACACTGAAGCTTTCTTT
v_call: TRBV27; d_call: NA; clone_size: NA; j_call: TRBJ2-1; cdr3_aa: CASSNPPRGSREQFF; cdr3_nt: TGTGCCAGCAGTAACCCACCCAGGGGCTCACGTGAGCAGTTCTTC
v_call: TRBV7-3; d_call: TRBD1; clone_size: NA; j_call: TRBJ1-2; cdr3_aa: CASSLERGPRANYGYTF; cdr3_nt: TGTGCCAGCAGCTTAGAAAGGGGGCCCCGAGCTAACTATGGCTACACCTTC
v_call: TRBV6-1; d_call: NA; clone_size: NA; j_call: TRBJ1-5; cdr3_aa: CITGSSRNQPQHF; cdr3_nt: TGTATAACGGGGTCCTCCAGGAATCAGCCCCAGCATTTT
v_call: TRBV10-3; d_call: NA; clone_size: NA; j_call: TRBJ2-4; cdr3_aa: CATGEDIQYF; cdr3_nt: TGTGCCACCGGAGAGGACATTCAGTACTTC
v_call: TRBV5-1; d_call: NA; clone_size: NA; j_call: TRBJ2-2; cdr3_aa: CASSLLRSGAGELFF; cdr3_nt: TGCGCCAGCAGCCTCCTGAGGAGTGGCGCCGGGGAGCTGTTTTTT
v_call: TRBV27; d_call: TRBD2; clone_size: NA; j_call: TRBJ2-1; cdr3_aa: CASSALAGVYNEQFF; cdr3_nt: TGTGCCAGCAGTGCCCTAGCGGGAGTATACAATGAGCAGTTCTTC
v_call: TRBV5-1; d_call: TRBD1; clone_size: NA; j_call: TRBJ1-5; cdr3_aa: CASSPQGISNQPQHF; cdr3_nt: TGCGCCAGCAGCCCACAGGGGATCAGCAATCAGCCCCAGCATTTT
v_call: TRBV7-6; d_call: TRBD1; clone_size: NA; j_call: TRBJ2-7; cdr3_aa: CASSLNTGGKYEQYF; cdr3_nt: TGTGCCAGCAGCTTAAACACAGGGGGTAAATACGAGCAGTACTTC
v_call: TRBV7-7; d_call: NA; clone_size: once; j_call: TRBJ2-5; cdr3_aa: CASSLFGGRGQKTQYF; cdr3_nt: TGTGCCAGCAGCTTATTTGGGGGGAGGGGACAAAAGACCCAGTACTTC
v_call: TRBV29-1; d_call: TRBD2; clone_size: NA; j_call: TRBJ2-3; cdr3_aa: CSGLAGRTDTQYF; cdr3_nt: TGCAGCGGTCTAGCGGGGCGCACAGATACGCAGTATTTT
v_call: TRBV18; d_call: TRBD2; clone_size: NA; j_call: TRBJ2-3; cdr3_aa: CASSPLRTSGSTDTQYF; cdr3_nt: TGTGCCAGCTCACCACTCCGGACTAGCGGAAGCACAGATACGCAGTATTTT
v_call: TRBV7-2; d_call: NA; clone_size: NA; j_call: TRBJ1-5; cdr3_aa: CASSLAPNQPQHF; cdr3_nt: TGTGCCAGCAGCTTGGCACCGAATCAGCCCCAGCATTTT
v_call: TRBV27; d_call: NA; clone_size: NA; j_call: TRBJ1-2; cdr3_aa: CASSLVRGTNYGYTF; cdr3_nt: TGTGCCAGCAGTTTAGTCAGGGGCACTAACTATGGCTACACCTTC
v_call: TRBV11-2; d_call: NA; clone_size: NA; j_call: TRBJ1-5; cdr3_aa: CASSLFSVQPQHF; cdr3_nt: TGTGCCAGCAGCTTATTCAGTGTTCAGCCCCAGCATTTT
v_call: TRBV5-4; d_call: TRBD2; clone_size: NA; j_call: TRBJ2-1; cdr3_aa: CASSFPSGVYNEQFF; cdr3_nt: TGTGCCAGCAGCTTTCCTAGCGGAGTCTACAATGAGCAGTTCTTC
v_call: TRBV9; d_call: TRBD1; clone_size: NA; j_call: TRBJ2-7; cdr3_aa: CASSAGSGTGEQYF; cdr3_nt: TGTGCCAGCAGCGCGGGGAGTGGGACAGGCGAGCAGTACTTC
v_call: TRBV7-2; d_call: TRBD1; clone_size: NA; j_call: TRBJ1-2; cdr3_aa: CASSLGGGTGLSF; cdr3_nt: TGTGCCAGCAGCTTAGGAGGGGGGACAGGGCTTTCCTTC
v_call: TRBV27; d_call: NA; clone_size: NA; j_call: TRBJ2-5; cdr3_aa: CASSQFQGKETQYF; cdr3_nt: TGTGCCAGCAGTCAATTCCAGGGGAAGGAGACCCAGTACTTC
v_call: TRBV11-3; d_call: NA; clone_size: once; j_call: TRBJ2-3; cdr3_aa: CASSLLASGEDTQYF; cdr3_nt: TGTGCCAGCAGCTTGTTGGCCTCAGGGGAGGATACGCAGTATTTT
v_call: TRBV12-5; d_call: TRBD2; clone_size: NA; j_call: TRBJ2-7; cdr3_aa: CASGLGGGSYEQYF; cdr3_nt: TGTGCTAGTGGTTTGGGCGGGGGGAGCTACGAGCAGTACTTC
v_call: TRBV11-3; d_call: NA; clone_size: NA; j_call: TRBJ2-2; cdr3_aa: CASSFRGADTGELFF; cdr3_nt: TGTGCCAGCAGCTTTCGGGGAGCGGACACCGGGGAGCTGTTTTTT
v_call: TRBV29-1; d_call: NA; clone_size: NA; j_call: TRBJ1-2; cdr3_aa: CSDRSAPWSGYTF; cdr3_nt: TGCAGCGATCGGTCTGCCCCGTGGAGTGGCTACACCTTC
v_call: TRBV7-9; d_call: NA; clone_size: NA; j_call: TRBJ2-1; cdr3_aa: CASSESGSSYNEQFF; cdr3_nt: TGTGCCAGCAGCGAGAGTGGGAGCTCCTACAATGAGCAGTTCTTC
v_call: TRBV7-9; d_call: NA; clone_size: NA; j_call: TRBJ1-2; cdr3_aa: CASSLDMANPGYGYTF; cdr3_nt: TGTGCCAGCAGCTTAGACATGGCAAATCCGGGCTATGGCTACACCTTC
v_call: TRBV4-1; d_call: NA; clone_size: NA; j_call: TRBJ2-5; cdr3_aa: CASSQVRPGETQYF; cdr3_nt: TGCGCCAGCAGCCAAGTACGCCCCGGGGAGACCCAGTACTTC
v_call: TRBV7-9; d_call: TRBD2; clone_size: NA; j_call: TRBJ2-7; cdr3_aa: CASSLFSGSGEQYF; cdr3_nt: TGTGCCAGCAGCCTATTTAGCGGGAGCGGCGAGCAGTACTTC
v_call: TRBV5-1; d_call: NA; clone_size: NA; j_call: TRBJ1-2; cdr3_aa: CASSLVSSDYGYTF; cdr3_nt: TGCGCCAGCAGCTTGGTGAGTTCTGACTATGGCTACACCTTC
v_call: TRBV6-5; d_call: NA; clone_size: NA; j_call: TRBJ1-2; cdr3_aa: CASSLQGPYGYTF; cdr3_nt: TGTGCCAGCAGCCTACAGGGCCCCTATGGCTACACCTTC
v_call: TRBV10-3; d_call: TRBD2; clone_size: NA; j_call: TRBJ2-1; cdr3_aa: CAISESMGLAGGFF; cdr3_nt: TGTGCCATCAGTGAGTCGATGGGACTAGCGGGAGGGTTCTTC
v_call: TRBV27; d_call: NA; clone_size: NA; j_call: TRBJ2-2; cdr3_aa: CASSLQRVTGELFF; cdr3_nt: TGTGCCAGCAGTTTACAACGGGTCACCGGGGAGCTGTTTTTT
v_call: TRBV14; d_call: NA; clone_size: NA; j_call: TRBJ2-7; cdr3_aa: CASSLLWSYEQYF; cdr3_nt: TGTGCCAGCAGCCTACTTTGGTCCTACGAGCAGTACTTC
v_call: TRBV4-2; d_call: TRBD1; clone_size: NA; j_call: TRBJ2-5; cdr3_aa: CASSRTGPQETQYF; cdr3_nt: TGTGCCAGCAGCCGGACAGGCCCTCAAGAGACCCAGTACTTC
v_call: TRBV28; d_call: TRBD1; clone_size: NA; j_call: TRBJ2-7; cdr3_aa: CASSSALGQGSSYEQYF; cdr3_nt: TGTGCCAGCAGCTCTGCCCTGGGACAGGGAAGCTCCTACGAGCAGTACTTC
v_call: TRBV4-3; d_call: NA; clone_size: NA; j_call: TRBJ1-4; cdr3_aa: CASRPRDSIATNEKLFF; cdr3_nt: TGCGCCAGCAGGCCCAGGGATTCTATCGCAACTAATGAAAAACTGTTTTTT
v_call: TRBV28; d_call: NA; clone_size: NA; j_call: TRBJ1-3; cdr3_aa: CASSLLGGRGISGNTIYF; cdr3_nt: TGTGCCAGCAGTTTACTCGGGGGAAGAGGGATCTCTGGAAACACCATATATTTT
v_call: TRBV5-1; d_call: TRBD1; clone_size: NA; j_call: TRBJ1-3; cdr3_aa: CASSLIQGSSGNTIYF; cdr3_nt: TGCGCCAGCAGCTTGATACAGGGGAGCTCTGGAAACACCATATATTTT
v_call: TRBV28; d_call: NA; clone_size: NA; j_call: TRBJ2-1; cdr3_aa: CASRPPRERAPYNEQFF; cdr3_nt: TGTGCCAGCAGACCCCCGAGGGAGCGGGCACCCTACAATGAGCAGTTCTTC
v_call: TRBV7-9; d_call: NA; clone_size: NA; j_call: TRBJ1-5; cdr3_aa: CASSFLPGLQSQHF; cdr3_nt: TGTGCCAGCAGCTTTCTGCCAGGGCTTCAGTCCCAGCATTTT
v_call: TRBV19; d_call: NA; clone_size: NA; j_call: TRBJ2-1; cdr3_aa: CASSTPVGQSSYNEQFF; cdr3_nt: TGTGCCAGTAGCACCCCGGTGGGGCAAAGCTCCTACAATGAGCAGTTCTTC
v_call: TRBV7-9; d_call: NA; clone_size: once; j_call: TRBJ1-2; cdr3_aa: CASSSRTDYGYTF; cdr3_nt: TGTGCCAGCAGCTCACGGACAGACTATGGCTACACCTTC
v_call: TRBV30; d_call: NA; clone_size: NA; j_call: TRBJ2-5; cdr3_aa: CAWRSTGQETQYF; cdr3_nt: TGTGCCTGGAGGAGCACAGGTCAAGAGACCCAGTACTTC
v_call: TRBV9; d_call: TRBD1; clone_size: NA; j_call: TRBJ1-6; cdr3_aa: CASSGMTGGVDSPLHF; cdr3_nt: TGTGCCAGCAGCGGGATGACAGGGGGCGTAGATTCACCCCTCCACTTT
v_call: TRBV10-3; d_call: TRBD1; clone_size: NA; j_call: TRBJ2-1; cdr3_aa: CAISVGQGNEQFF; cdr3_nt: TGTGCCATCAGTGTGGGACAGGGGAATGAGCAGTTCTTC
v_call: TRBV7-6; d_call: NA; clone_size: NA; j_call: TRBJ2-5; cdr3_aa: CASSLAWAGQETQYF; cdr3_nt: TGTGCCAGCAGCTTAGCGTGGGCAGGCCAAGAGACCCAGTACTTC